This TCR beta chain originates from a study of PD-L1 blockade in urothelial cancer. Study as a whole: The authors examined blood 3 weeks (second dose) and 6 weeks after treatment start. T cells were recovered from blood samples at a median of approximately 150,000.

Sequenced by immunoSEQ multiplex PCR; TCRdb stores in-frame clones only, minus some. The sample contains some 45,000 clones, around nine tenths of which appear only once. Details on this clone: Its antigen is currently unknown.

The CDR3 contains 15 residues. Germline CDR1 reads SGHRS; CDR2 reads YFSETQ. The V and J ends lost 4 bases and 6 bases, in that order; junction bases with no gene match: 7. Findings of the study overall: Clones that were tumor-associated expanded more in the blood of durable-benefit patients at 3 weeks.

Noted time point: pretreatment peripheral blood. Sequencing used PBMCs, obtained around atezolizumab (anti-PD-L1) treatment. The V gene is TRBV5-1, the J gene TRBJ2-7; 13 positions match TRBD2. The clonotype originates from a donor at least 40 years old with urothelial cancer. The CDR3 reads CASSAGLAGTGEQYF. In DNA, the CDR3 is TGCGCCAGCAGCGCGGGACTAGCGGGAACTGGCGAGCAGTACTTC.